Included here is one T cell receptor (beta chain) sequence, with context. The antigen remains undetermined. This sample was included in a study of CD8 T cells in ankylosing spondylitis. Whole-study results and caveats: Several of the motif variants were reported before in synovial fluid and blood from reactive arthritis. Fewer than 10 highly homologous variants formed a TCR beta motif that appeared characteristic of ankylosing spondylitis blood. Disease-associated clonotypes exhibited CD8+ identity and were relatively infrequent in peripheral blood.

TCR beta libraries were made by quantitative 5'-RACE with molecular barcodes. One entry per CDR3 protein, called by TCRdb with MiXCR from the 5' RACE reads. The sample includes under 250,000 distinct CDR3 sequences, roughly 32% of them seen just once. The germline V and J ends were trimmed by 4 bases and 9 bases, with 25 bases remaining between them. Germline V lookup: CDR1 SGHDN, CDR2 FVKESK. The CDR3 totals 17 residues. Source material: blood, either unsorted or a sorted T cell fraction (not recorded which). The chain employs TRBV14 and TRBJ2-1; D unresolved. The TCR was taken from a male donor with ankylosing spondylitis or in good health (not recorded which). CDR3 sequence (DNA): TGTGCCAGCAGCCCTTACCATTGGCCACCCAAAGACTTTGAGCAGTTCTTC. Its translation is CASSPYHWPPKDFEQFF.